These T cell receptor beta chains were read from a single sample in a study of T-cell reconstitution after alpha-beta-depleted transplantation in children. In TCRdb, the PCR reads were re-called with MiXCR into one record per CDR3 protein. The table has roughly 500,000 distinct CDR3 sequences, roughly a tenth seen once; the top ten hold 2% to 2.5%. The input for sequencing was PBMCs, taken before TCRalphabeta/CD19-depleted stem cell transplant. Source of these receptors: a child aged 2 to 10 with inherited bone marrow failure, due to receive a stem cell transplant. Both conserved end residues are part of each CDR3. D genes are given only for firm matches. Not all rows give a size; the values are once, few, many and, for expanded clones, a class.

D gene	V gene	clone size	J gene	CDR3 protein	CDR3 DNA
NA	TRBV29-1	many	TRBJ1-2	CSVVEQTNYGYTF	TGCAGCGTTGTAGAACAGACTAACTATGGCTACACCTTC
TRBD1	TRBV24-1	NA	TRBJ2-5	CATSEHGQVGRETQYF	TGTGCCACCAGTGAGCACGGACAGGTCGGACGAGAGACCCAGTACTTC
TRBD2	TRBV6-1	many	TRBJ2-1	CASSISGSVYNEQFF	TGTGCCAGCAGTATTAGCGGGAGTGTATACAATGAGCAGTTCTTC
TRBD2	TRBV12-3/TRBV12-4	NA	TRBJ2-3	CASSSRTSGKSDTQYF	TGTGCCAGCAGTTCACGGACTAGCGGGAAATCAGATACGCAGTATTTT
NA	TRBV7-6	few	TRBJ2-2	CASSLQGGGELFF	TGTGCCAGCAGCTTACAGGGAGGCGGGGAGCTGTTTTTT
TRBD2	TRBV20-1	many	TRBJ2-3	CSARDRTSGDTQYF	TGCAGTGCTAGAGACCGGACTAGTGGGGATACGCAGTATTTT
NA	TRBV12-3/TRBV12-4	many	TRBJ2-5	CASRPNPGETQYF	TGTGCCAGCAGGCCTAACCCTGGAGAGACCCAGTACTTC
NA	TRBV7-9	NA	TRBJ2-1	CASSLSLGAPDEQFF	TGTGCCAGCAGCTTAAGTCTAGGGGCCCCCGATGAGCAGTTCTTC
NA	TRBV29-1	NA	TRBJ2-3	CSVEGIAALRTDTQYF	TGCAGCGTAGAAGGGATAGCGGCCCTGAGGACAGATACGCAGTATTTT
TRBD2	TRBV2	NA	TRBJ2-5	CASNGLAMETQYF	TGTGCCAGCAATGGACTAGCGATGGAGACCCAGTACTTC
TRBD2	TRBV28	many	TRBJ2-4	CASSSTGTSGRIRENIQYF	TGTGCCAGCAGTTCAACCGGGACTAGCGGGAGGATCAGGGAAAACATTCAGTACTTC
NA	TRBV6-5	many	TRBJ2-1	CASSYSFGESSYNEQFF	TGTGCCAGCAGTTATTCCTTCGGAGAGAGCTCCTACAATGAGCAGTTCTTC
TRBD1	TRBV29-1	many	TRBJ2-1	CSVEPFRQGEQFF	TGCAGCGTTGAACCATTTAGACAGGGAGAGCAGTTCTTC
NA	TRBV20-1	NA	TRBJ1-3	CSARKITGNTIYF	TGCAGTGCTAGGAAAATAACTGGAAACACCATATATTTT
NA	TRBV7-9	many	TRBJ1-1	CASSGWGTGNTEAFF	TGTGCCAGCAGCGGCTGGGGGACGGGCAACACTGAAGCTTTCTTT
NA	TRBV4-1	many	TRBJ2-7	CASSQSPGNYEQYF	TGCGCCAGCAGCCAATCCCCCGGGAACTACGAGCAGTACTTC
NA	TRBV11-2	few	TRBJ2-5	CASSLVALGTPTETQYF	TGTGCCAGCAGCTTAGTAGCGTTGGGGACACCGACCGAGACCCAGTACTTC
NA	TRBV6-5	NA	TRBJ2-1	CASSYSISLRNEQFF	TGTGCCAGCAGTTACTCGATATCCCTTAGGAATGAGCAGTTCTTC
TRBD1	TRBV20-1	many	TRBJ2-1	CSAAHVDRGYNEQFF	TGCAGTGCTGCCCATGTGGACAGGGGGTACAATGAGCAGTTCTTC
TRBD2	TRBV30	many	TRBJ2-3	CALGTSYGTDTQYF	TGTGCCCTCGGGACTAGTTACGGCACAGATACGCAGTATTTT
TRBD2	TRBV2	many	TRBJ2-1	CARRTSGSRESFF	TGTGCCCGCCGGACTAGCGGGAGTCGTGAATCGTTCTTC
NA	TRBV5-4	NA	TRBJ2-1	CASTEGGLGEQFF	TGTGCCAGCACCGAAGGGGGGCTGGGTGAGCAGTTCTTC
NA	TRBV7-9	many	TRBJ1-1	CASSRGGITEAFF	TGTGCCAGCAGCCGGGGAGGGATCACTGAAGCTTTCTTT
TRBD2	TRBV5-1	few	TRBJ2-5	CASTFPKLAGGRLETQYF	TGCGCCAGCACCTTCCCTAAACTAGCGGGCGGTCGTCTGGAGACCCAGTACTTC
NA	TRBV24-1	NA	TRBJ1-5	CATSLGGEEQPQHF	TGTGCCACCAGCTTGGGAGGGGAGGAACAGCCCCAGCATTTT
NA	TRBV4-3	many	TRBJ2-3	CASSQVALDPTDTQYF	TGCGCCAGCAGCCAAGTGGCACTAGACCCAACAGATACGCAGTATTTT
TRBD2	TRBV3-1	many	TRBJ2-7	CASTLLSGMASYEQYF	TGTGCCAGCACCCTCCTTAGCGGGATGGCAAGTTACGAGCAGTACTTC
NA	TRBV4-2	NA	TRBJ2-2	CASSQAGTPTGELFF	TGTGCCAGCAGCCAAGCGGGGACCCCCACCGGGGAGCTGTTTTTT
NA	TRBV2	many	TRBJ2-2	CASTTQGPKNTGELFF	TGTGCCAGCACCACCCAGGGACCCAAGAACACCGGGGAGCTGTTTTTT
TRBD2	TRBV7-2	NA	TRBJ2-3	CASSLLAGVRTDTQYF	TGTGCCAGCAGCTTACTAGCGGGAGTTCGCACAGATACGCAGTATTTT
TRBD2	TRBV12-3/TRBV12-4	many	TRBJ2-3	CANLAGATTDTQYF	TGTGCAAATCTAGCGGGAGCCACCACAGATACGCAGTATTTT
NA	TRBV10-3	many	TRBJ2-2	CAIGQFANTGELFF	TGTGCCATCGGACAATTTGCGAACACCGGGGAGCTGTTTTTT
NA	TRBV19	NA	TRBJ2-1	CASSIVAGANYNEQFF	TGTGCCAGTAGTATAGTCGCCGGCGCGAATTACAATGAGCAGTTCTTC
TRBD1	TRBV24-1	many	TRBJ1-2	CATSDWTGGGYTF	TGTGCCACCAGTGATTGGACAGGGGGCGGCTACACCTTC
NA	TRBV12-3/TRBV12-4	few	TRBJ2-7	CASRDGITPYEQYF	TGTGCCAGCAGGGACGGAATTACACCCTACGAGCAGTACTTC
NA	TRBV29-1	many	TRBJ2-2	CSVELGQSGELFF	TGCAGCGTTGAACTTGGACAATCCGGGGAGCTGTTTTTT
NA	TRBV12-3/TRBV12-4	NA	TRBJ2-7	CASSLVPGMYEQYF	TGTGCCAGCAGTTTAGTTCCCGGGATGTACGAGCAGTACTTC
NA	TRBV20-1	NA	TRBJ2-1	CAPQRAGGNEQFF	TGCGCTCCACAGCGAGCCGGGGGCAATGAGCAGTTCTTC
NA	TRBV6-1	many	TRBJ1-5	CASSLRSSNQPQHF	TGTGCCAGCAGCCTCCGTTCGTCAAATCAGCCCCAGCATTTT
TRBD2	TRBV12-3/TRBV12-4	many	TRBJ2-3	CASSLLAGATDTQYF	TGTGCCAGCAGTTTGCTAGCGGGAGCCACAGATACGCAGTATTTT
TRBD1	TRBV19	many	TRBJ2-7	CASSTQGAPDEQYF	TGTGCCAGTAGTACCCAGGGGGCGCCGGACGAGCAGTACTTC
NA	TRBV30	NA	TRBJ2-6	CAWSVVRASLGANVLTF	TGTGCCTGGAGTGTTGTCAGGGCAAGTCTCGGGGCCAACGTCCTGACTTTC
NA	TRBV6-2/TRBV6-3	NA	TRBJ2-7	CASSYSRGTSYEQYF	TGTGCCAGCAGTTACTCTCGCGGGACCTCCTACGAGCAGTACTTC
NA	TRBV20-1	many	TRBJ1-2	CSASGAADTYGYTF	TGCAGTGCTAGTGGCGCGGCCGACACCTATGGCTACACCTTC
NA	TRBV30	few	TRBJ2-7	CAWGKEVTYEQYF	TGTGCCTGGGGAAAGGAGGTAACCTACGAGCAGTACTTC
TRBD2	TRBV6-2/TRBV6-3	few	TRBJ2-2	CASRTTSGPPRGTGELFF	TGTGCCAGCAGAACGACTAGCGGGCCCCCGCGGGGCACCGGGGAGCTGTTTTTT
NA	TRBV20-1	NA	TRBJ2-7	CRVGRLQQQQYF	TGCAGAGTCGGCAGGCTTCAGCAGCAGCAGTACTTC
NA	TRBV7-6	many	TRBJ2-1	CASSFVGEQFF	TGTGCCAGCAGCTTTGTTGGTGAGCAGTTCTTC
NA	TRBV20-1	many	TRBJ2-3	CSARDVYEDTQYF	TGCAGTGCTAGAGATGTTTACGAGGATACGCAGTATTTT
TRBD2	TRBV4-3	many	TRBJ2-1	CASSQDGGRMNRASYNEQFF	TGCGCCAGCAGCCAAGATGGCGGGAGAATGAATCGGGCCTCCTACAATGAGCAGTTCTTC
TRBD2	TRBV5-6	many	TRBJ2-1	CASSSRTSGSYNEQFF	TGTGCCAGCAGCTCAAGGACTAGCGGGAGTTACAATGAGCAGTTCTTC
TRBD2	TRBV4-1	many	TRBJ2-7	CASSPSGRSSYEQYF	TGCGCCAGCAGCCCTAGCGGGAGGTCCTCCTACGAGCAGTACTTC
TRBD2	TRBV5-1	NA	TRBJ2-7	CASSPGLASFEQYF	TGCGCCAGCAGCCCGGGACTAGCCTCGTTCGAGCAGTACTTC
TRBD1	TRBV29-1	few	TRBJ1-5	CSVGTGGEGQPQHF	TGCAGCGTTGGGACAGGGGGAGAGGGACAGCCCCAGCATTTT
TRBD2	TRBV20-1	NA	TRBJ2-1	CSAQGTSGRLNEQFF	TGCAGTGCCCAAGGGACTAGCGGGAGGTTGAATGAGCAGTTCTTC
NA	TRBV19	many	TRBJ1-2	CASSTGTHYGYTF	TGTGCCAGTAGTACCGGGACGCACTATGGCTACACCTTC
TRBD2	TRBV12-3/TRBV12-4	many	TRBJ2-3	CASSQWTSGRGTQYF	TGTGCCAGCAGTCAGTGGACTAGCGGGAGGGGTACGCAGTATTTT
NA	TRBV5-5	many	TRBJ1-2	CASSTTEGGGYTF	TGTGCCAGCAGCACGACAGAAGGCGGTGGCTACACCTTC
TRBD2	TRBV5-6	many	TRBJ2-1	CASSSERGLAGGTSYNEQFF	TGTGCCAGCAGCTCCGAAAGAGGACTAGCGGGAGGCACCTCCTACAATGAGCAGTTCTTC